The TCR beta chain under discussion was sequenced for a study of T cells in Graves' hyperthyroidism and ophthalmopathy. Study information: Any treatment followed the collection of peripheral blood at initial diagnosis.

The sample holds many counts of this clonotype. The sample of blood was obtained at first hyperthyroidism diagnosis (before any ophthalmopathy symptoms). Amplification yielded TCR beta CDR3 regions, with RNA transcripts as the source. The HTBI primer set served for first-round RT-PCR of the TCR CDR3. Using its own MiXCR run on the multiplex PCR reads, TCRdb lists one record per CDR3 protein. The data contain hundreds of thousands of distinct CDR3 sequences, approximately 26% of them singletons. Germline CDR1 SNHLY, CDR2 FYNNEI. V was pared by 7 bases and J by 4 bases, with 15 bases of the junction left unmatched. This CDR3 contains 16 residues.

The TCR comes from a man in his forties or fifties with Graves' hyperthyroidism that later progressed to Graves' ophthalmopathy. The sequenced sample was blood. The V call is TRBV2, the J call TRBJ1-1; 7 bases map to TRBD1. CDR3 bases: TGTGCCAGCAAGGGGGCCTACAGGGGAGAGGGCACTGAAGCTTTCTTT. Protein sequence: CASKGAYRGEGTEAFF.